The TCR beta chain under discussion was sequenced for a study of blood T cells in healthy people across ages. The CDR3 consists of 15 residues. Using a J-beta primer mix together with a sample-barcoded 5' primer, a second PCR was run for about 6 to 12 cycles. TCRdb itself ran the 5' RACE reads through MiXCR, one entry per CDR3 protein. Of about a million distinct CDR3 sequences listed, roughly 47% are singletons. Of note for this clonotype: Its cognate antigen is unknown.

Study-level points and caveats: A greater number of naive CD4+ cells and higher diversity distinguished long-lived donors from aged donors.

The V gene is TRBV21-1, the J gene TRBJ1-2. TRBV21-1 is recorded as a pseudogene. The sequencing sample was made of blood. This TCR was sampled from an older woman in good health. In nucleotides, the CDR3 is TGTGCCAGCAGCAAAGCAGGGCCAGGATCTGGTGGCTACACCTTC. This sequence encodes CASSKAGPGSGGYTF.